This T cell receptor beta chain was recorded in a study of CD8+ T cells in alopecia areata. As for treatment: oral pan-JAK inhibitor, 5-10 mg twice daily. Individuals with alopecia areata gave both lesional scalp punch biopsies and peripheral blood for collection. This clone was seen just once. RNA, once extracted, was reverse transcribed into cDNA for use as the sequencing template. This table comes from immunoSEQ multiplex PCR, and its TCRdb copy is limited to in-frame clones, with some not included. This table holds 120,000 or so clones, around 60% found once. Sequenced material: CD4+ T cells sorted from blood, taken at week 4, from a patient treated with tofacitinib. The clonotype originates from a human donor with alopecia areata.

The CDR3 DNA sequence: TGTGCCAGCAGCTATGAACTAGCGGCGGACATCAATGAGCAGTTCTTC. Translating gives CASSYELAADINEQFF. The chain joins TRBV5-6 to TRBJ2-1, with 8 positions matching TRBD2. The CDR3 totals 16 residues. Germline CDR1 reads SGHDT; CDR2 reads YYEEEE. The junction had 11 bases not matched to a gene; V was cut back by 3 bases and J by 6 bases. Variable domain in full (rest from reference TRBV5-6 and TRBJ2-1): DAGVTQSPTHLIKTRGQQVTLRCSPKSGHDTVSWYQQALGQGPQFIFQYYEEEERQRGNFPDRFSGHQFPNYSSELNVNALLLGDSALYLCASSYELAADINEQFFGPGTRLTVL.